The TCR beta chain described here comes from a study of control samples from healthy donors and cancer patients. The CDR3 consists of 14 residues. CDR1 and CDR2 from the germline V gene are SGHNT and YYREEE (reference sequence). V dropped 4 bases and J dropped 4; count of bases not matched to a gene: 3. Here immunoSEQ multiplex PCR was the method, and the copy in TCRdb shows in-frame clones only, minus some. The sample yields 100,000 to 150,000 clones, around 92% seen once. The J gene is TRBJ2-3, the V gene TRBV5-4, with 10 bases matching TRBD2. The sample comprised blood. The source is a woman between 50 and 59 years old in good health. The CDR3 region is CASSRSGRSDTQYF. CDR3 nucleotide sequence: TGTGCCAGCAGCCGTAGCGGGAGGTCAGATACGCAGTATTTT.